This entry lists 16 T cell receptor beta chains sequenced from one sample in a study of neoadjuvant nivolumab and ipilimumab in lung cancer. Produced via immunoSEQ multiplex PCR; TCRdb's table is partial and in-frame only. This repertoire shows under 15,000 clones, 65% to 75% found once; its top ten account for less than 25%. Specimen: peripheral blood, collected after neoadjuvant nivolumab, alone or with ipilimumab, at or shortly before surgery. The receptors come from an adult with non-small cell lung cancer.

This clone was observed a few times. V usage is TRBV7-2 and J usage is TRBJ2-1; 14 bases are a match to TRBD2. Germline CDR1 and CDR2: SGHTA and FQGNSA. The CDR3 totals 15 residues. In DNA form, the CDR3 reads TGTGGCTCAAGGACTAGCGGGAGGTCCTACAATGAGCAGTTCTTC. As protein: CGSRTSGRSYNEQFF. The full variable domain, its missing parts supplied by reference TRBV7-2 and TRBJ2-1, is GAGVSQSPSNKVTEKGKDVELRCDPISGHTALYWYRQSLGQGLEFLIYFQGNSAPDKSGLPSDRFSAERTGGSVSTLTIQRTQQEDSAVYLCGSRTSGRSYNEQFFGPGTRLTVL.

The V gene is TRBV5-1, the J gene TRBJ2-2; a weak D match, TRBD1 (6 bases). This CDR3 has 14 residues. Trimming shortened V by 2 bases and J by 7 bases, and 12 bases separated the two germline ends. Germline loops: CDR1 SGHRS, CDR2 YFSETQ. The CDR3: CASSLQGSNGELFF. In DNA form, the CDR3 reads TGCGCCAGCAGCTTACAGGGTTCTAACGGGGAGCTGTTTTTT.

The rearrangement links TRBV29-1 to TRBJ2-7; 9 nucleotides align to TRBD1. The germline V gene encodes CDR1 SQVTM and CDR2 ANQGSEA. J was trimmed by 3 bases and V by 6 bases; bases with no gene match: 6. The CDR3 covers 13 residues. CDR3 sequence (DNA): TGCAGCGTCGACGCGGGACAGGGCTACGAGCAGTACTTC. Translated: CSVDAGQGYEQYF.

Comment on this clone: A read error may account for a junction end that differs from germline. The V call is TRBV7-9, the J call TRBJ2-5; 9 bases match TRBD2. Germline CDR1 and CDR2: SEHNR and FQNEAQ (reference sequence). The CDR3 spans 16 residues. The chain's CDR3 is CASSLGLQRGEETQYF. The CDR3 coding sequence is TGTGCCAGCAGTTTAGGGCTCCAGCGGGGGGAAGAGACCCAGTACTTC. The whole variable domain, filled in from reference TRBV7-9 and TRBJ2-5, reads DTGVSQNPRHKITKRGQNVTFRCDPISEHNRLYWYRQTLGQGPEFLTYFQNEAQLEKSRLLSDRFSAERPKGSFSTLEIQRTEQGDSAMYLCASSLGLQRGEETQYFGPGTRLLVL.

The genes are TRBV5-1 and TRBJ1-3, with D perhaps TRBD1 (6 bases). The CDR3 has 15 residues. The V end was cut by 3 bases, the J end by 4 bases, with 14 bases between. The germline V gene encodes CDR1 SGHRS and CDR2 YFSETQ. The CDR3 sequence: CASSSGQREGNTIYF. The DNA of the CDR3 is TGCGCCAGCAGCTCAGGACAGCGAGAGGGAAACACCATATATTTT.

A single count supports this clone. V is TRBV11-2 and J is TRBJ2-7; D unresolved. The germline CDR1 and CDR2 sequences are SGHAT and FQNNGV. Trimming took off 5 bases at V and 2 bases at J, with 16 bases between the two ends. The CDR3 spans 15 residues. CDR3 loop: CASSPISGFTYEQYF. The CDR3 nucleotides are TGTGCCAGCAGCCCTATATCGGGCTTCACCTACGAGCAGTACTTC.

This clone was seen once. The J gene is TRBJ1-1, the V gene TRBV30; a weak D match, TRBD1 (5 bases). V was cut by 2 bases and J by 0 bases, with 13 bases left in between. The length of the CDR3 is 15 residues. Germline values: CDR1 GTSNPN, CDR2 SVGIG (reference sequence). The CDR3 DNA sequence: TGTGCCTGGAGTCCTTACCAGGGACTGAACACTGAAGCTTTCTTT. Amino acids: CAWSPYQGLNTEAFF.

In this sample, this clone turned up a few times. The chain links TRBV20-1 to TRBJ2-7, with TRBD2 matching over 7 bases. V gave up 1 base and J gave up 6 bases; unmatched junction bases: 0. The CDR3 runs to 11 residues. Germline-derived CDR1 and CDR2 are DFQATT and SNEGSKA (reference sequence). CDR3: CSARVAGEQYF. The CDR3 coding sequence is TGCAGTGCTAGAGTAGCGGGCGAGCAGTACTTC.

The J gene is TRBJ2-7, the V gene TRBV30; D tentatively fits TRBD1 or TRBD2 (5 bases each). V dropped 2 bases and J dropped 2 bases, with 13 bases sitting between them. This CDR3 region has 14 residues. The germline CDR1 and CDR2 sequences are GTSNPN and SVGIG (reference sequence). DNA for the CDR3: TGTGCCTGGAGTCCACGGGACGGGACCTACGAGCAGTACTTC. Translated, it gives CAWSPRDGTYEQYF.

This clone was counted a few times. J is TRBJ2-3 and V is TRBV9, with TRBD2 matching 9 bases. Per germline, CDR1 SGDLS and CDR2 YYNGEE. V gave up 4 bases and J gave up 7 bases; unmatched junction bases: 10. CDR3 length: 15 residues. CDR3 protein: CASSSEGSGRYTQYF. CDR3 nucleotide sequence: TGTGCCAGCAGCTCCGAGGGTAGCGGGAGATATACGCAGTATTTT.

The rearrangement joins TRBV4-3 to TRBJ2-7, with 7 bases matching TRBD2. V was pared by 0 bases and J by 4 bases, with 3 bases of the junction left unmatched. The CDR3 is made up of 14 amino acids. Germline values: CDR1 LGHNA, CDR2 YSLEER. In DNA, the CDR3 is TGCGCCAGCAGCCAAGATCCGGGGGGTTACGAGCAGTACTTC. This translates into CASSQDPGGYEQYF.

This rearrangement joins TRBV14 to TRBJ2-5, with D tentatively TRBD2 (6 bases). Germline values: CDR1 SGHDN, CDR2 FVKESK. The V end lost 6 bases, the J end lost 5 bases, and 13 bases lay between the germline ends. The CDR3 totals 13 residues. For the CDR3, the DNA is TGTGCCAGCAGACGGACCGCGGGGGAGACCCAGTACTTC. As protein: CASRRTAGETQYF.

Only a few counts were recorded for this clone. The V and J genes are TRBV5-4 and TRBJ2-6; D perhaps matches TRBD1 (5 bases). The germline gives CDR1 SGHNT, CDR2 YYREEE (reference sequence). The V and J ends lost 5 bases and 0 bases respectively, with 12 bases between them. This CDR3 has 16 residues. The CDR3 is CASRETATSGANVLTF. The DNA of the CDR3 is TGTGCCAGCAGGGAGACAGCCACCTCTGGGGCCAACGTCCTGACTTTC.

V gene TRBV11-2 combines with J gene TRBJ2-7, with 9 bases that match TRBD1. This CDR3 comprises 18 residues. Per germline, CDR1 SGHAT and CDR2 FQNNGV. The junction had 12 bases not matched to a gene; V was cut back by 1 base and J by 2 bases. The CDR3, as DNA: TGTGCCAGCAGCTTAGGGGGCCCTTCGAGACAGGGGGCCTACGAGCAGTACTTC. As protein: CASSLGGPSRQGAYEQYF.

The V and J genes are TRBV5-1 and TRBJ2-5, with 13 bases fitting TRBD2. Germline V gene data show CDR1 as SGHRS and CDR2 as YFSETQ. This CDR3 contains 18 residues. After removal of 0 bases from V and 0 bases from J, the junction contained 5 bases not matched to a gene. The CDR3 region has the DNA TGCGCCAGCAGCTTGGGACTAGCGGGAGGAAATGACCAAGAGACCCAGTACTTC. Translation gives CASSLGLAGGNDQETQYF.

This chain joins TRBV7-9 and TRBJ1-1, with D uncertain. Germline V gene lookup returns CDR1 SEHNR and CDR2 FQNEAQ (reference sequence). The V gene lost 5 bases and the J gene lost 11 bases, with 12 bases spanning the gap. The CDR3 is 11 amino acids. CDR3 in amino acids: CASSIDPPAFF. As DNA, the CDR3 is TGTGCCAGCAGCATCGATCCACCGGCTTTCTTT.